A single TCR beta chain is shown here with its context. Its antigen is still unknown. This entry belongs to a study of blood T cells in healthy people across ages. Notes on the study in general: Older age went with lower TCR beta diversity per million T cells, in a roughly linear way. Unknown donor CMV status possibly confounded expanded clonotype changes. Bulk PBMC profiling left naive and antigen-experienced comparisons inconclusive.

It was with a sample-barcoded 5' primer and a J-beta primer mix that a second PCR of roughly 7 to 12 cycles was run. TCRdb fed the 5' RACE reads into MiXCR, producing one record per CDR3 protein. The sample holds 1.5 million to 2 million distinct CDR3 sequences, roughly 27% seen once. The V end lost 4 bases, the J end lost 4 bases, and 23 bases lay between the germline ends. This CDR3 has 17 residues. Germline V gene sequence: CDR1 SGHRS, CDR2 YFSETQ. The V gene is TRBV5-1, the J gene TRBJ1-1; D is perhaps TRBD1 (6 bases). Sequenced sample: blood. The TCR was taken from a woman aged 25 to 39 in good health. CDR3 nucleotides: TGCGCCAGCAGCGGAAAGCAGGGGTCTTGGGCCAGCACTGAAGCTTTCTTT. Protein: CASSGKQGSWASTEAFF.